This T cell receptor beta chain was captured by sequencing in a study of CD8 T cells in ankylosing spondylitis. Findings and limits, study-wide: What appeared characteristic of ankylosing spondylitis blood was a TCR beta motif of fewer than ten highly homologous variants.

In regard to this clonotype: Its antigen is as yet unknown.

There are 15 residues in the CDR3. Germline V gives CDR1 DFQATT, CDR2 SNEGSKA (reference sequence). The J segment lost 0 bases and the V segment lost 6 bases, leaving 10 bases of the junction unmatched. TCRdb re-derived calls from the 5' RACE reads in MiXCR, one entry per CDR3 protein. The data show hundreds of thousands of distinct CDR3 sequences, with 12% seen just once and 0.45% to 0.6% held by the top ten. The specimen sequenced was blood, either unsorted or a sorted T cell fraction (not recorded which). The rearrangement links TRBV20-1 to TRBJ2-7; 8 positions agree with TRBD2. This clonotype originated in a male donor with ankylosing spondylitis. DNA for the CDR3: TGCAGTGCGCGTGTCTATCGGGAGGGCTCCTACGAGCAGTACTTC. Translation: CSARVYREGSYEQYF.